A single sample gave rise to the 31 T cell receptor beta chains below, sequenced in a study of blood T cell repertoires in COVID-19. Sequencing was performed with immunoSEQ multiplex PCR; in TCRdb, only in-frame clones are kept and a portion is missing. The top ten clones hold under 20% of a sample with fewer than 150,000 clones, around 83% of them seen once. What was sequenced was PBMCs or T cells enriched from blood (not recorded which). The receptor set was obtained from a man between 25 and 39 years old who had recovered from COVID-19.

V is TRBV7-9 and J is TRBJ1-3; the D gene is possibly TRBD1 (5 bases). The germline V and J ends were trimmed by 2 bases and 3 bases, with 14 bases remaining between them. The V gene's germline CDR1 is SEHNR and CDR2 FQNEAQ (reference sequence). The CDR3 is 16 amino acids. DNA of the CDR3: TGTGCCAGCAGCTTACCTGACAGTTTAGGTGGAAACACCATATATTTT. This sequence encodes CASSLPDSLGGNTIYF.

The V and J genes are TRBV11-2 and TRBJ1-4, with 8 bases lining up with TRBD1. Germline-derived CDR1 and CDR2 are SGHAT and FQNNGV. The CDR3 extends over 18 amino acids. J was trimmed by 2 bases and V by 5 bases; bases with no gene match: 13. This CDR3 reads CASSLSGGQGATNEKLFF. In nucleotides, the CDR3 is TGTGCCAGCAGCCTATCTGGAGGGCAGGGGGCCACTAATGAAAAACTGTTTTTT.

This CDR3 is CASSIGQGVETQYF. In DNA, the CDR3 is TGTGCCAGTAGTATCGGACAGGGAGTAGAGACCCAGTACTTC. V gene TRBV19 combines with J gene TRBJ2-5; 8 positions match TRBD1. The CDR3 has 14 residues. V shed 3 bases and J 4 bases; nucleotides not matched to a gene: 4. Germline values: CDR1 LNHDA, CDR2 SQIVND (reference sequence).

This clone was recorded once. CDR3 sequence reads: CASSQDTGSRGETQYF. The CDR3 DNA sequence: TGCGCCAGCAGCCAAGATACGGGAAGCCGGGGGGAGACCCAGTACTTC. The V call is TRBV4-1, the J call TRBJ2-5; tentative D call: TRBD2 (6 bases). V gave up 0 bases and J gave up 5 bases, with 16 bases separating them. The CDR3 is made up of 16 amino acids. Germline V lookup: CDR1 MGHRA, CDR2 YSYEKL.

In this sample, this clone turned up once. This sequence joins TRBV5-1 and TRBJ2-2; possible D gene TRBD2, 7 bases. Germline CDR1 reads SGHRS; CDR2 reads YFSETQ. This CDR3 is built from 15 residues. The germline V and J ends were trimmed by 0 bases and 4 bases, with 10 bases remaining between them. The CDR3 nucleotides are TGCGCCAGCAGCTTGGAGGGGGAGGGCACCGGGGAGCTGTTTTTT. As protein: CASSLEGEGTGELFF.

This chain uses TRBV6-1 with TRBJ2-1; 10 bases fit TRBD1. Looked up from germline, CDR1 is MNHNS and CDR2 is SASEGT. V dropped 2 bases and J dropped 3; count of bases not matched to a gene: 4. The CDR3 loop spans 16 amino acids. CDR3 region: CASSETTGGDYNEQFF. The CDR3 DNA follows: TGTGCCAGCAGTGAAACGACAGGGGGCGACTACAATGAGCAGTTCTTC.

The V and J genes are TRBV6-2 or TRBV6-3 and TRBJ1-2; D possibly corresponds to TRBD1 (5 bases). Trimming pared 2 bases from V and 5 bases from J, leaving 18 bases between. The CDR3 sequence is 16 residues long. Germline CDR1 MNHEY, CDR2 SVGEGT. The CDR3 is CASSYTLAGEVYGYTF. The CDR3 nucleotides read TGTGCCAGCAGTTACACCCTAGCGGGGGAAGTATATGGCTACACCTTC.

The gene calls are TRBV16 and TRBJ2-1; 12 nucleotides line up with TRBD2. Germline loops: CDR1 KGHSY, CDR2 FQNENV. The CDR3 is 16 residues long. Germline trimming cut 2 bases from V and 9 bases from J; bases unmatched to any gene: 8. This chain's CDR3 is CASSQPSGGAGTEQFF. The CDR3 nucleotides are TGTGCCAGCAGCCAACCTAGCGGGGGGGCCGGTACTGAGCAGTTCTTC.

This rearrangement joins TRBV5-6 to TRBJ1-4; 7 bases line up with TRBD1. The CDR3 spans 14 residues. J lost 8 bases, V lost 0 bases, and 4 bases had no gene match. Germline-derived CDR1 and CDR2 are SGHDT and YYEEEE. The CDR3 region is CASSLGQGGEKLFF. The CDR3 DNA is TGTGCCAGCAGCTTGGGACAGGGCGGCGAAAAACTGTTTTTT.

This clone was picked up a small number of times. The V call is TRBV30, the J call TRBJ1-1, with D tentatively TRBD1 (6 bases). Germline values: CDR1 GTSNPN, CDR2 SVGIG (reference sequence). V was clipped by 0 bases and J by 4 bases, with 12 bases between them. This CDR3 contains 14 residues. The CDR3 loop is CAWSVGGLGTEAFF. The CDR3 bases are TGTGCCTGGAGTGTGGGGGGGCTGGGCACTGAAGCTTTCTTT. Variable domain in full (rest from reference TRBV30 and TRBJ1-1): SQTIHQWPATLVQPVGSPLSLECTVEGTSNPNLYWYRQAAGRGLQLLFYSVGIGQISSEVPQNLSASRPQDRQFILSSKKLLLSDSGFYLCAWSVGGLGTEAFFGQGTRLTVV.

This clone was found once. In DNA form, the CDR3 reads TGTGCCAGCAGCTTCGGGGACAGGGAAGTAGCTGAAGCTTTCTTT. As protein: CASSFGDREVAEAFF. The chain combines TRBV7-9 with TRBJ1-1; 9 bases map to TRBD1. The junction had 8 bases not matched to a gene; V was cut back by 3 bases and J by 6 bases. This CDR3 comprises 15 residues. Germline lookup yields CDR1 SEHNR and CDR2 FQNEAQ (reference sequence).

The chain combines TRBV5-6 with TRBJ2-5, with D unclear. The V end was cut by 4 bases, the J end by 3 bases, with 19 bases between. The germline CDR1 and CDR2 sequences are SGHDT and YYEEEE. This CDR3 comprises 16 residues. The CDR3 spells CASSDIGAPEKETQYF. The CDR3 coding sequence is TGTGCCAGCAGCGATATTGGAGCGCCGGAGAAAGAGACCCAGTACTTC.

The rearrangement uses TRBV7-6 and TRBJ2-2; 10 bases match TRBD1. The V gene's germline CDR1 is SGHVS and CDR2 FNYEAQ. The CDR3 runs to 16 residues. V lost 3 bases to trimming and J lost 8 bases; unmatched junction nucleotides: 9. CDR3 sequence: CASSFLPGQGPGELFF. The CDR3 DNA follows: TGTGCCAGCAGCTTCCTTCCGGGACAGGGGCCGGGGGAGCTGTTTTTT.

This clone occurred once. This chain connects TRBV30 to TRBJ1-5; TRBD1 is a possible D gene (5 bases). There are 13 residues in the CDR3. The V end lost 1 base, the J end lost 6 bases, and 10 bases lay between the germline ends. CDR1 is GTSNPN and CDR2 is SVGIG in the germline V gene (reference sequence). Here the CDR3 reads CAWSASTGQPQHF. In DNA form, the CDR3 reads TGTGCCTGGAGTGCCTCTACAGGTCAGCCCCAGCATTTT.

The chain uses TRBV19 and TRBJ2-1; 14 positions match TRBD2. The CDR3 has 16 residues. CDR1 and CDR2 from the germline V gene are LNHDA and SQIVND (reference sequence). The junction had 10 bases not matched to a gene; V was cut back by 6 bases and J by 9 bases. The CDR3: CASSPWTSGRLGEQFF. CDR3 nucleotides: TGTGCCAGTAGCCCTTGGACTAGCGGGAGGCTTGGTGAGCAGTTCTTC.

This clone was counted a few times. The V gene is TRBV5-6, the J gene TRBJ2-1; 7 positions match TRBD2. The CDR3 consists of 12 residues. CDR1 and CDR2 from the germline V gene are SGHDT and YYEEEE. The J segment lost 7 bases and the V segment lost 4 bases, leaving 2 bases of the junction unmatched. The CDR3 region is CASSRTSNEQFF. The CDR3 nucleotides are TGTGCCAGCAGCAGGACTAGTAATGAGCAGTTCTTC.

The gene calls are TRBV19 and TRBJ2-1; 8 bases map to TRBD2. Unmatched junction bases numbered 8, after V lost 3 bases and J lost 7 bases. Germline V gives CDR1 LNHDA, CDR2 SQIVND (reference sequence). This CDR3 contains 15 residues. CDR3 DNA sequence: TGTGCCAGTAGTATGGAGTCGGGAGGGCTAAATGAGCAGTTCTTC. It yields the protein CASSMESGGLNEQFF.

CDR3 sequence (DNA): TGTGCCAGCTCAGGCCAGGGGGCTGAAAAACTGTTTTTT. It codes for CASSGQGAEKLFF. The V gene is TRBV18, the J gene TRBJ1-4, with TRBD1 matching over 8 bases. With 5 bases clipped from V and 7 bases from J, the junction kept 3 bases outside the gene matches. CDR1 KGHSH and CDR2 LQKENI come from the germline V gene. The CDR3 extends over 13 amino acids. Filled out from reference TRBV18 and TRBJ1-4, the complete variable domain reads NAGVMQNPRHLVRRRGQEARLRCSPMKGHSHVYWYRQLPEEGLKFMVYLQKENIIDESGMPKERFSAEFPKEGPSILRIQQVVRGDSAAYFCASSGQGAEKLFFGSGTQLSVL.

V usage is TRBV5-4 and J usage is TRBJ2-2, with no clear D. Germline CDR1 SGHNT, CDR2 YYREEE (reference sequence). The CDR3 spans 13 residues. The germline V and J ends were trimmed by 2 bases and 3 bases, with 5 bases remaining between them. CDR3 residues: CASSFRDTGELFF. Written as DNA, the CDR3 is TGTGCCAGCAGCTTTAGAGACACCGGGGAGCTGTTTTTT.

The chain uses TRBV6-5 and TRBJ2-2; no clear D. V was trimmed by 8 bases and J by 6 bases, leaving 13 bases between them. Germline V gives CDR1 MNHEY, CDR2 SVGAGI. The CDR3 is 13 residues long. CDR3 bases: TGTGCCAGCCATCTACGCGTCGCCGGGGAGCTGTTTTTT. The encoded protein is CASHLRVAGELFF.

The CDR3, as DNA: TGTGCCAGCAGCTTAAGGACAGGCCCCGGGGAGCTGTTTTTT. Its translation: CASSLRTGPGELFF. This chain links TRBV7-2 with TRBJ2-2; 7 positions match TRBD1. CDR1 is SGHTA and CDR2 is FQGNSA in the germline V gene. The CDR3 runs to 14 residues. Trimming cost V 2 bases and J 6 bases; bases outside gene matches: 3.

The rearrangement links TRBV18 to TRBJ1-5; 7 nucleotides line up with TRBD1. The germline CDR1 and CDR2 sequences are KGHSH and LQKENI. Unmatched junction bases numbered 5, after V lost 3 bases and J lost 0 bases. CDR3 length: 16 residues. CDR3 in amino acids: CASSPSGTASNQPQHF. The DNA of the CDR3 is TGTGCCAGCTCACCTTCCGGGACAGCTAGCAATCAGCCCCAGCATTTT.

The rearrangement links TRBV19 to TRBJ2-1, with TRBD1 matching 7 bases. This CDR3 has 16 residues. J gave up 0 bases and V 8 bases, and 10 bases lay outside the gene matches. CDR1 is LNHDA and CDR2 is SQIVND in the germline V gene (reference sequence). CDR3 sequence reads: CASRDGQASSYNEQFF. The DNA for the CDR3 is TGTGCCAGTCGGGACGGACAGGCTAGCTCCTACAATGAGCAGTTCTTC.

V and J are TRBV5-1 and TRBJ2-1; D perhaps matches TRBD2 (6 bases). Trimming removed 2 bases from V and 0 bases from J, with 9 bases in between. This CDR3 has 15 residues. Germline CDR1 reads SGHRS; CDR2 reads YFSETQ. DNA of the CDR3: TGCGCCAGCAGCTTTGGGGGGAGCTCCTACAATGAGCAGTTCTTC. This sequence encodes CASSFGGSSYNEQFF.

The rearrangement joins TRBV7-3 to TRBJ2-2; no clear D gene. Deletions cut 2 bases from V and 3 bases from J, with 7 bases between. Germline V lookup: CDR1 SGHTA, CDR2 FQGTGA. The CDR3 has 14 residues. CDR3 amino acids: CASSLQAHTGELFF. DNA of the CDR3: TGTGCCAGCAGCTTACAAGCCCACACCGGGGAGCTGTTTTTT.

This clone was detected only a few times. This chain joins TRBV9 and TRBJ2-7, with D possibly matching TRBD1 (6 bases). The ends were cut back, 0 bases at V and 4 bases at J, with 14 bases in the middle. The CDR3 contains 15 residues. Germline CDR1 SGDLS, CDR2 YYNGEE. The CDR3 coding sequence is TGTGCCAGCAGCGTAGAACAGGGCGAAGGATACGAGCAGTACTTC. This codes for CASSVEQGEGYEQYF.

This clone was counted between two and nine times. The genes are TRBV15 and TRBJ2-1; TRBD1 matches at 9 bases. With V trimmed by 4 bases and J by 8 bases, 9 bases remained unmatched. The CDR3 has 15 amino acids. The germline V gene encodes CDR1 LNHNV and CDR2 YYDKDF (reference sequence). The CDR3 reads CATSKGQGILDEQFF. The CDR3 bases are TGTGCCACCAGCAAGGGACAGGGTATTTTGGATGAGCAGTTCTTC.

The chain joins TRBV19 to TRBJ1-2, with 8 bases matching TRBD1. The CDR3 has 14 residues. Germline CDR1 and CDR2: LNHDA and SQIVND (reference sequence). After removal of 4 bases from V and 3 bases from J, the junction contained 4 bases not matched to a gene. The CDR3 DNA follows: TGTGCCAGTAGTAAACCGGGACAGGACTATGGCTACACCTTC. Translating gives CASSKPGQDYGYTF. Filled out from reference TRBV19 and TRBJ1-2, the complete variable domain reads DGGITQSPKYLFRKEGQNVTLSCEQNLNHDAMYWYRQDPGQGLRLIYYSQIVNDFQKGDIAEGYSVSREKKESFPLTVTSAQKNPTAFYLCASSKPGQDYGYTFGSGTRLTVV.

The gene calls are TRBV18 and TRBJ2-5, with TRBD1 as a possible D gene (6 bases). V was cut by 9 bases and J by 2 bases, with 13 bases left in between. This CDR3 is built from 13 residues. Germline-derived CDR1 and CDR2 are KGHSH and LQKENI. The CDR3: CASVGTKQETQYF. CDR3 DNA sequence: TGTGCCAGTGTTGGGACAAAGCAAGAGACCCAGTACTTC.

The chain is built from TRBV27 and TRBJ1-2; 7 bases are a match to TRBD1. The CDR3 extends over 12 amino acids. Looked up from germline, CDR1 is MNHEY and CDR2 is SMNVEV (reference sequence). The trim removed 10 bases at V and 4 bases at J, leaving 6 bases unmatched. CDR3 DNA sequence: TGTGCCACCAAGGGACAGAGCTATGGCTACACCTTC. This encodes CATKGQSYGYTF.

The CDR3 sequence: CASSTGQGPYEQYF. In DNA, the CDR3 is TGTGCCAGCAGTACGGGACAGGGCCCCTACGAGCAGTACTTC. The chain employs TRBV27 and TRBJ2-7; TRBD1 aligns across 9 bases. Per the germline V gene, CDR1 is MNHEY and CDR2 is SMNVEV (reference sequence). This CDR3 region has 14 residues. The junction had 4 bases not matched to a gene; V was cut back by 5 bases and J by 2 bases.